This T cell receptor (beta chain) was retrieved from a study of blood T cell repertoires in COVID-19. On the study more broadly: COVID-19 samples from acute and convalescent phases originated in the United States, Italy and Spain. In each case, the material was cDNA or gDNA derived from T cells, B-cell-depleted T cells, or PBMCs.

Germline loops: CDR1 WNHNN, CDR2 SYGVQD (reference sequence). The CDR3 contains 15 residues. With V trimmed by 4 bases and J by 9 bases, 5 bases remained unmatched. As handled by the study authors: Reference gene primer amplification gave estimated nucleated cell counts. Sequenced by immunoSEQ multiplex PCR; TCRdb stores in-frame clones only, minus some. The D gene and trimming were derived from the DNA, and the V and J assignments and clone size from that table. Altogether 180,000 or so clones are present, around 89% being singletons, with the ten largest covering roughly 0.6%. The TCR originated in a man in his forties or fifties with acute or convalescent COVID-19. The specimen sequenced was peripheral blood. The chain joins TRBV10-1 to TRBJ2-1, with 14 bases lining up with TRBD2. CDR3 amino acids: CASSVGLAGGGEQFF. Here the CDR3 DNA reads TGCGCCAGCAGTGTTGGACTAGCGGGGGGAGGTGAGCAGTTCTTC.